This T cell receptor (beta chain) was found in a study of CDR3 diversity in severe acne. This CDR3 has 12 residues. Trimming took 5 bases from V and 2 from J; bases not matched to a gene: 1. The germline CDR1 and CDR2 sequences are SQVTM and ANQGSEA. MiXCR, run by TCRdb on the PCR reads, gives a single entry per CDR3 protein. The sample lists over 70,000 distinct CDR3 sequences, around 50% occurring once. The TCR was taken from a male donor in good health, without acne. Sequencing used blood. The chain carries TRBV29-1 and TRBJ2-3; the match to TRBD1 covers 7 bases. The CDR3 DNA sequence: TGCAGCGTTACAGGGGCCACAGATACGCAGTATTTT. Protein: CSVTGATDTQYF.